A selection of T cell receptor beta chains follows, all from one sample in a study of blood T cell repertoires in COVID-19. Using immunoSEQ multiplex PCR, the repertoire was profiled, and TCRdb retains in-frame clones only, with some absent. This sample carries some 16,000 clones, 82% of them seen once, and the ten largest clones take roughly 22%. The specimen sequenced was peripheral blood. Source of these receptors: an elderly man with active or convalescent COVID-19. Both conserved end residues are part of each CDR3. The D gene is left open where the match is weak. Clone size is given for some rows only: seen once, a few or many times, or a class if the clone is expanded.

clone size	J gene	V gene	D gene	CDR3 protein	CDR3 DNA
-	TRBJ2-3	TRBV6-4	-	CASSVRRVRTDTQYF	TGTGCCAGCAGTGTCCGGAGGGTCCGCACAGATACGCAGTATTTT
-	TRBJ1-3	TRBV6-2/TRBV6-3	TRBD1	CASSRGGQPIFPGNTIYF	TGTGCCAGCAGCCGAGGGGGACAGCCCATCTTTCCTGGAAACACCATATATTTT
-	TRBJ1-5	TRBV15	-	CATSLNFNQPQHF	TGTGCCACCAGCTTGAACTTCAATCAGCCCCAGCATTTT
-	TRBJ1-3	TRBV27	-	CASSLTAAAFRSGNTIYF	TGTGCCAGCAGTTTAACGGCGGCTGCATTCCGCTCTGGAAACACCATATATTTT
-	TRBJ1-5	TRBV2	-	CASRADRLEPQHF	TGTGCCAGCAGGGCGGACAGACTGGAGCCCCAGCATTTT
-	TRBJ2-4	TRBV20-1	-	CSASVKDYQKAKNIQYF	TGCAGTGCTAGTGTTAAGGACTACCAAAAAGCCAAAAACATTCAGTACTTC
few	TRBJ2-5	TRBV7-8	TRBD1	CASSPGQGATQYF	TGTGCCAGCAGCCCCGGACAGGGGGCGACCCAGTACTTC
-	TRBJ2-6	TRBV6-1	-	CASSEAGLNSGANVLTF	TGTGCCAGCAGTGAAGCCGGACTTAACTCTGGGGCCAACGTCCTGACTTTC
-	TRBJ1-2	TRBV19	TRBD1	CASSLTGTGGRYGYGYTF	TGTGCCAGTAGCCTAACCGGGACAGGGGGCCGGTATGGCTATGGCTACACCTTC
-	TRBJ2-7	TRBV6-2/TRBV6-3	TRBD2	CASSPSGGYEQYF	TGTGCCAGCAGCCCTTCGGGGGGTTACGAGCAGTACTTC
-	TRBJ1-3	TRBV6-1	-	CASSERRTSGAGNTIYF	TGTGCCAGCAGTGAGAGGCGTACGTCAGGGGCTGGAAACACCATATATTTT
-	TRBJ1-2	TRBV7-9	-	CASSLEGLYGYTF	TGTGCCAGCAGCTTAGAGGGACTCTATGGCTACACCTTC
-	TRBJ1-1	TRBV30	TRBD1	CAWSGTGGVNTEAFF	TGTGCCTGGAGTGGGACAGGGGGAGTGAACACTGAAGCTTTCTTT
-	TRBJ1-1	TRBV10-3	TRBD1	CAINPTGFGTEAFF	TGTGCCATCAACCCGACAGGGTTTGGGACTGAAGCTTTCTTT
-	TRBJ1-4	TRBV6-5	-	CASSYRGGELFF	TGTGCCAGCTCCTACCGGGGAGGGGAACTGTTTTTT
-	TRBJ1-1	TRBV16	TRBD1	CASSQGTGNTEAFF	TGTGCCAGCAGCCAAGGGACAGGGAACACTGAAGCTTTCTTT
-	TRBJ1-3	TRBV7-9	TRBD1	CASSPDPGTGGENTIYF	TGTGCCAGCAGCCCCGACCCCGGGACAGGGGGAGAAAACACCATATATTTT
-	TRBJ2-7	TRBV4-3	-	CASSQELAGEQYF	TGCGCCAGCAGCCAAGAGCTGGCGGGCGAACAGTACTTC
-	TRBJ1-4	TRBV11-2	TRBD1	CASSFSGQAEKLFF	TGTGCCAGCAGCTTTTCGGGACAGGCAGAAAAACTGTTTTTT
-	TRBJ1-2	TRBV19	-	CASRSVGDSDGYTF	TGTGCCAGTAGGAGTGTGGGGGACTCGGATGGCTACACCTTC
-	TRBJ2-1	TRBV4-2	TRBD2	CASSQVAGGPGDEQFF	TGTGCCAGCAGCCAAGTAGCGGGGGGGCCGGGGGATGAGCAGTTCTTC
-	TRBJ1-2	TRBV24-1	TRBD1	CATSDPGDRGDGYTF	TGTGCCACCAGTGATCCCGGGGACAGGGGAGATGGCTACACCTTC
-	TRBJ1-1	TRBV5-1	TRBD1	CASSSNRQGADAFF	TGCGCCAGCAGCTCTAACAGACAGGGGGCGGATGCTTTCTTT
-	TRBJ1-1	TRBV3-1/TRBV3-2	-	CASSRQNTEAFF	TGTGCCAGCAGCCGACAGAACACTGAAGCTTTCTTT
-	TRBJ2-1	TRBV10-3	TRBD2	CAISELAGGLGEQFF	TGTGCCATCAGTGAGCTAGCGGGGGGGCTTGGTGAGCAGTTCTTC
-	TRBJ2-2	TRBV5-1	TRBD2	CASSTGTSGAWAGELFF	TGCGCCAGCAGCACCGGGACTAGCGGGGCTTGGGCCGGGGAGCTGTTTTTT
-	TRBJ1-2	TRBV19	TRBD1	CASGVPQGNYGYTF	TGTGCCAGTGGCGTACCACAGGGGAACTATGGCTACACCTTC
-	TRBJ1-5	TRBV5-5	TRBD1	CASSSGQGDQPQHF	TGTGCCAGCAGCTCTGGACAGGGGGATCAGCCCCAGCATTTT
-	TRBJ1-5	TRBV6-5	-	CASSRLINQPQHF	TGTGCCAGCAGTCGACTGATAAATCAGCCCCAGCATTTT
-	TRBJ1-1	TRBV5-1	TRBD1	CASSSFEGAAEAFF	TGCGCCAGCAGCTCTTTTGAGGGGGCGGCTGAAGCTTTCTTT
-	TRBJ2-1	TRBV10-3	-	CAISKQGQFYNEQFF	TGTGCCATCAGTAAACAGGGACAATTCTACAATGAGCAGTTCTTC
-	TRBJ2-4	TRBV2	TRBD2	CASSEAMGLAGQYF	TGTGCCAGCAGTGAAGCGATGGGACTAGCGGGGCAGTACTTC
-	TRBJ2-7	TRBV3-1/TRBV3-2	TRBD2	CASSKPGLVGNEQYF	TGTGCCAGCAGCAAACCGGGACTAGTCGGAAACGAGCAGTACTTC
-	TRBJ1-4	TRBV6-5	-	CASSPGLAGEKLFF	TGTGCCAGCAGCCCCGGGTTGGCCGGGGAAAAACTGTTTTTT
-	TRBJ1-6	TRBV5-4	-	CASSPDRSYNSPLHF	TGTGCCAGCAGCCCTGACAGGTCCTATAATTCACCCCTCCACTTT
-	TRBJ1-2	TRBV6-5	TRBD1	CASSYSGQGFYGYTF	TGTGCCAGCAGTTACTCGGGACAGGGCTTCTATGGCTACACCTTC
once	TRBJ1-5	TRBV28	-	CASSLVSSNQPQHF	TGTGCCAGCAGTTTGGTGAGTAGCAATCAGCCCCAGCATTTT
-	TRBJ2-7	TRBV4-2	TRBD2	CASSQIASGGASYEQYF	TGTGCCAGCAGCCAAATCGCTAGCGGGGGGGCCTCCTACGAGCAGTACTTC
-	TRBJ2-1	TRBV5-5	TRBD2	CASSLLSGTSGGNEQFF	TGTGCCAGCAGCTTACTTTCCGGGACTAGCGGGGGAAATGAGCAGTTCTTC
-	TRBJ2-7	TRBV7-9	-	CASSIHPYEQYF	TGTGCCAGCAGCATACATCCCTACGAGCAGTACTTC
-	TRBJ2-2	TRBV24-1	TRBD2	CATSDPRAGGPGELFF	TGTGCCACCAGTGATCCCCGAGCGGGGGGGCCCGGGGAGCTGTTTTTT
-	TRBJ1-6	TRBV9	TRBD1	CASSAGQAGNSPLHF	TGTGCCAGCAGCGCCGGACAGGCGGGTAATTCACCCCTCCACTTT
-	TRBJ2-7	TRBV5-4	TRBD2	CASSQAGGSYEQYF	TGTGCCAGCAGCCAAGCGGGAGGATCCTACGAGCAGTACTTC
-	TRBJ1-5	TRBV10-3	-	CAISESGLQGEQPQHF	TGTGCCATCAGTGAGTCCGGGCTACAGGGCGAACAGCCCCAGCATTTT
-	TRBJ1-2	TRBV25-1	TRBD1	CASSETGGAVQGYTF	TGTGCCAGCAGTGAGACAGGGGGCGCGGTACAGGGCTACACCTTC